A selection of T cell receptor beta chains follows, all from one sample in a study of long-term antiretroviral therapy in people with HIV. The assay was immunoSEQ multiplex PCR, and TCRdb's table has in-frame clones only and misses some. The sample holds about 20,000 clones, around 90% seen once. The source material was unsorted PBMCs, sampled 2.1 years after starting antiretroviral therapy. Receptors originate from a man between 18 and 35 years old with HIV. CDR3s include the opening cysteine and the closing phenylalanine or tryptophan. A D gene is named only where the DNA matches it firmly.

TRBD2 | TRBV30 | CAWSVLAGGGYEQYF
NA | TRBV28 | CASSLGGPFGEQYF
TRBD1 | TRBV6-1 | CASRSDRVDEQYF
NA | TRBV7-9 | CASSPREKLFF
NA | TRBV29-1 | CSVGGVNQGPTEAFF
TRBD1 | TRBV2 | CASERNRGSNQPQHF
NA | TRBV28 | CASSLVGTGNTIYF
NA | TRBV13 | CASSLSDDGWAYEQYF
NA | TRBV16 | CASRNRRREETQYF
TRBD2 | TRBV11-1 | CASSLTGGQETQYF
NA | TRBV18 | CASSPTRDYGYTF
TRBD1 | TRBV5-6 | CASSLRTGGFVEQFF
NA | TRBV18 | CASSPRDSTYEQYF
NA | TRBV7-8 | CASSLGGLPLSGANVLTF
NA | TRBV6-6 | CASSPEEAAFF
NA | TRBV25-1 | CASSWGGDYGYTF
TRBD1 | TRBV10-3 | CAISDRGPSGNTIYF
NA | TRBV7-9 | CASSLTDRELFF
NA | TRBV6-5 | CASSYSSRSEAFF
NA | TRBV12-2 | CASRLGEGQGNNQPQHF
TRBD2 | TRBV30 | CAWSSGAGEPEQYF
TRBD1 | TRBV30 | CALMGDRDEKLFF
NA | TRBV13 | CASSFSGTGYTF
NA | TRBV7-9 | CASSLDSEGEAFF
NA | TRBV4-2 | CASSQEGTGDYEQYF
NA | TRBV28 | CASSLPGTQYF
TRBD1 | TRBV29-1 | CSVDPGQPYGYTF
NA | TRBV23-1 | CASGPTRQPQHF
NA | TRBV18 | CASSPQEGTQYF
NA | TRBV4-2 | CASSQENPGSSYEQYF
NA | TRBV7-9 | CASSSLKSSTDTQYF
NA | TRBV2 | CASGYSSVSGANVLTF
NA | TRBV2 | CASSQYQGNEQFF
NA | TRBV2 | CASSGGGLLPYEQYF
NA | TRBV18 | CASSPISLDRFFGELFF
NA | TRBV6-5 | CASSYSRGEDSYEQYF
NA | TRBV29-1 | CSVPLQPQHF
NA | TRBV7-8 | CASRHRVTGELFF